The 23 T cell receptor beta chains below come from one sample, sequenced in a study of blood T cell repertoires in COVID-19. Repertoires were generated with immunoSEQ multiplex PCR, while TCRdb's copy carries only in-frame clones and drops some. The sample lists around 19,000 clones; about 90% were seen once. Material for sequencing was peripheral blood. The source of these receptors is a human donor in a cohort sampled during active COVID-19.

The genes are TRBV4-1 and TRBJ2-7, with 10 bases fitting TRBD1. Germline V gene lookup returns CDR1 MGHRA and CDR2 YSYEKL. The CDR3 has 18 residues. Unmatched junction bases numbered 15, after V lost 1 base and J lost 6 bases. CDR3 DNA: TGCGCCAGCAGCCAAGTAAATGATAGGGACAGGGGCGCGGTCGAGCAGTACTTC. Protein product: CASSQVNDRDRGAVEQYF.

The rearrangement links TRBV5-4 to TRBJ1-1; D is ambiguous. This CDR3 spans 15 amino acids. Germline loops: CDR1 SGHNT, CDR2 YYREEE (reference sequence). V lost 2 bases to trimming and J lost 4 bases, with 15 bases between them. The CDR3 reads CASSFAAGVATEAFF. The CDR3 nucleotides read TGTGCCAGCAGCTTTGCGGCCGGCGTGGCCACTGAAGCTTTCTTT.

This chain uses TRBV5-1 with TRBJ1-1, with TRBD1 as a possible D gene (6 bases). V was shortened by 4 bases and J by 0 bases, with 10 bases between the two germline ends. The CDR3 is made up of 14 amino acids. From germline, CDR1 is SGHRS and CDR2 YFSETQ. In nucleotides, the CDR3 is TGCGCCAGCAGCAGGACAGTCATGAACACTGAAGCTTTCTTT. Its translation: CASSRTVMNTEAFF.

The V call is TRBV14, the J call TRBJ1-1; D is ambiguous. The germline CDR1 and CDR2 sequences are SGHDN and FVKESK. V was clipped by 5 bases and J by 2 bases, with 15 bases between them. The CDR3 contains 15 residues. CDR3 bases: TGTGCCAGCAGCAGGACGGACTATGTAAACACTGAAGCTTTCTTT. It encodes CASSRTDYVNTEAFF. Supplemented by reference TRBV14 and TRBJ1-1, the full variable domain reads EAGVTQFPSHSVIEKGQTVTLRCDPISGHDNLYWYRRVMGKEIKFLLHFVKESKQDESGMPNNRFLAERTGGTYSTLKVQPAELEDSGVYFCASSRTDYVNTEAFFGQGTRLTVV.

The chain joins TRBV30 to TRBJ2-7, with 10 bases lining up with TRBD2. The CDR3 is made up of 14 amino acids. V lost 0 bases, J lost 4 bases, and 3 bases stayed unmatched. The germline gives CDR1 GTSNPN, CDR2 SVGIG (reference sequence). The CDR3 sequence: CAWSVAGGPYEQYF. Here the CDR3 DNA reads TGTGCCTGGAGTGTAGCGGGAGGGCCATACGAGCAGTACTTC. Together with reference TRBV30 and TRBJ2-7, the CDR3 gives the full variable domain: SQTIHQWPATLVQPVGSPLSLECTVEGTSNPNLYWYRQAAGRGLQLLFYSVGIGQISSEVPQNLSASRPQDRQFILSSKKLLLSDSGFYLCAWSVAGGPYEQYFGPGTRLTVT.

Here the CDR3 DNA reads TGTGCCAGCAGTCAAGGACAGACAAAACCGGGACTAGCGGGAGATCGGGACTACGAGCAGTACTTC. This sequence encodes CASSQGQTKPGLAGDRDYEQYF. This chain joins TRBV28 and TRBJ2-7, with TRBD2 matching over 14 bases. The CDR3 is 22 residues long. V gave up 5 bases and J gave up 3 bases; unmatched junction bases: 24. Per germline, CDR1 MDHEN and CDR2 SYDVKM.

This CDR3 reads CASSFPTGVNTEAFF. The CDR3 DNA reads as TGTGCCAGCAGTTTTCCGACAGGGGTGAACACTGAAGCTTTCTTT. The V gene is TRBV28, the J gene TRBJ1-1; 8 bases map to TRBD1. The CDR3 length is 15 residues. From germline, CDR1 is MDHEN and CDR2 SYDVKM. Trimming took 3 bases from V and 0 from J; bases not matched to a gene: 3. Based on the CDR3 plus reference TRBV28 and TRBJ1-1, the full variable domain is DVKVTQSSRYLVKRTGEKVFLECVQDMDHENMFWYRQDPGLGLRLIYFSYDVKMKEKGDIPEGYSVSREKKERFSLILESASTNQTSMYLCASSFPTGVNTEAFFGQGTRLTVV.

A few counts support this clone. The chain joins TRBV11-2 to TRBJ2-7; a possible D gene is TRBD2 (5 bases). Trimming removed 1 base from V and 1 base from J, with 11 bases in between. The CDR3 is 15 residues long. Germline lookup yields CDR1 SGHAT and CDR2 FQNNGV. The DNA of the CDR3 is TGTGCCAGCAGCTTAGGATGGACTGGGTCCTACGAGCAGTACTTC. It specifies CASSLGWTGSYEQYF.

This clone showed up just once. The V gene is TRBV5-1, the J gene TRBJ2-2, with 7 bases identical to TRBD2. Germline values: CDR1 SGHRS, CDR2 YFSETQ. V shed 1 base and J 6 bases; nucleotides not matched to a gene: 15. The CDR3 covers 18 residues. CDR3 loop: CASSLKFSRGSFAGELFF. CDR3 in DNA: TGCGCCAGCAGCTTGAAATTTTCCCGCGGGAGTTTTGCCGGGGAGCTGTTTTTT. The full variable domain, with the rest looked up from reference TRBV5-1 and TRBJ2-2, is KAGVTQTPRYLIKTRGQQVTLSCSPISGHRSVSWYQQTPGQGLQFLFEYFSETQRNKGNFPGRFSGRQFSNSRSEMNVSTLELGDSALYLCASSLKFSRGSFAGELFFGEGSRLTVL.

V and J are TRBV29-1 and TRBJ2-2; TRBD2 aligns across 7 bases. The germline V gene encodes CDR1 SQVTM and CDR2 ANQGSEA. V shed 4 bases and J 6 bases; nucleotides not matched to a gene: 2. There are 12 residues in the CDR3. The CDR3 DNA sequence: TGCAGCGTTGCTAGCGGCTCCGGGGAGCTGTTTTTT. Its protein is CSVASGSGELFF.

The J gene is TRBJ2-1, the V gene TRBV2, with 9 bases identical to TRBD2. The trim removed 0 bases at V and 7 bases at J, leaving 10 bases unmatched. Germline V gives CDR1 SNHLY, CDR2 FYNNEI. The CDR3 extends over 17 amino acids. The CDR3 here is CASSEAGGRASGNEQFF. The CDR3, as DNA: TGTGCCAGCAGTGAAGCGGGCGGGAGGGCCTCCGGGAATGAGCAGTTCTTC.

This rearrangement joins TRBV6-5 to TRBJ2-1; 7 positions agree with TRBD2. V lost 7 bases and J lost 4; bases outside the gene matches: 7. Per the germline V gene, CDR1 is MNHEY and CDR2 is SVGAGI. This CDR3 contains 14 residues. The CDR3 DNA reads as TGTGCCAGCATCGGTCTAGCGGAATACAATGAGCAGTTCTTC. Its protein is CASIGLAEYNEQFF.

The chain joins TRBV2 to TRBJ2-1; no clear D gene. The CDR3 is 12 amino acids. CDR1 SNHLY and CDR2 FYNNEI come from the germline V gene. Trimming left V 9 bases short and J 5 bases short, with 11 bases between. DNA for the CDR3: TGTGCCAGTTGGAGAAATGACAATGAGCAGTTCTTC. The encoded protein is CASWRNDNEQFF.

The V gene is TRBV5-1, the J gene TRBJ2-1, with D maybe TRBD1 (7 bases). Germline values: CDR1 SGHRS, CDR2 YFSETQ. The CDR3 consists of 12 residues. Deletions cut 5 bases from V and 9 bases from J, with 12 bases between. The CDR3 bases are TGCGCCAGCAGTAGGCAGGGGGGTGAGCAGTTCTTC. Translating it yields CASSRQGGEQFF. Based on the CDR3 plus reference TRBV5-1 and TRBJ2-1, the full variable domain is KAGVTQTPRYLIKTRGQQVTLSCSPISGHRSVSWYQQTPGQGLQFLFEYFSETQRNKGNFPGRFSGRQFSNSRSEMNVSTLELGDSALYLCASSRQGGEQFFGPGTRLTVL.

The chain employs TRBV7-9 and TRBJ1-3; D is perhaps TRBD1 (6 bases). This CDR3 contains 15 residues. The V gene's germline CDR1 is SEHNR and CDR2 FQNEAQ (reference sequence). V gave up 1 base and J gave up 4 bases, with 11 bases separating them. Written as DNA, the CDR3 is TGTGCCAGCAGCTTAGTAGCAGGGGTCGGAAACACCATATATTTT. Its translation: CASSLVAGVGNTIYF. The full variable domain, in which reference TRBV7-9 and TRBJ1-3 provide the parts outside the CDR3, is DTGVSQNPRHKITKRGQNVTFRCDPISEHNRLYWYRQTLGQGPEFLTYFQNEAQLEKSRLLSDRFSAERPKGSFSTLEIQRTEQGDSAMYLCASSLVAGVGNTIYFGEGSWLTVV.

This clone was detected once. V gene TRBV7-9 combines with J gene TRBJ2-1; 13 bases line up with TRBD2. Per the germline V gene, CDR1 is SEHNR and CDR2 is FQNEAQ (reference sequence). V lost 4 bases, J lost 7 bases, and 16 bases stayed unmatched. The CDR3 is 19 residues long. This chain's CDR3 is CASSSPYGLAGESRNEQFF. The CDR3 bases are TGTGCCAGCAGCTCGCCTTATGGACTAGCGGGAGAATCTAGGAATGAGCAGTTCTTC. The entire variable domain, with the rest obtained from reference TRBV7-9 and TRBJ2-1, is as follows: DTGVSQNPRHKITKRGQNVTFRCDPISEHNRLYWYRQTLGQGPEFLTYFQNEAQLEKSRLLSDRFSAERPKGSFSTLEIQRTEQGDSAMYLCASSSPYGLAGESRNEQFFGPGTRLTVL.

The genes are TRBV19 and TRBJ1-2; D possibly corresponds to TRBD1 (6 bases). This CDR3 has 15 amino acids. CDR1 is LNHDA, CDR2 SQIVND, per germline (reference sequence). Trimming took off 4 bases at V and 5 bases at J, with 17 bases between the two ends. The CDR3 reads CASSKSQGHWYGYTF. The CDR3 DNA is TGTGCCAGTAGTAAATCCCAGGGGCATTGGTATGGCTACACCTTC.

The chain combines TRBV24-1 with TRBJ2-2; D perhaps matches TRBD1 (5 bases). Germline lookup yields CDR1 KGHDR and CDR2 SFDVKD. Trimming cost V 12 bases and J 4 bases, with 20 bases left between them. The CDR3 is 15 residues long. CDR3 amino acids: CASSRGQGGTGELFF. In nucleotides, the CDR3 is TGTGCCTCAAGTCGAGGACAAGGCGGCACCGGGGAGCTGTTTTTT.

The V call is TRBV6-2 or TRBV6-3, the J call TRBJ2-2; D possibly corresponds to TRBD1 (6 bases). The V gene's germline CDR1 is MNHEY and CDR2 SVGEGT. There are 15 residues in the CDR3. Trimming took off 4 bases at V and 6 bases at J, with 15 bases between the two ends. The CDR3 DNA is TGTGCCAGCAGTTGGAAATCGACAGGAGCCGGGGAGCTGTTTTTT. This codes for CASSWKSTGAGELFF.

The gene calls are TRBV3-1 (or the pseudogene TRBV3-2) and TRBJ2-1; D is possibly TRBD2 (5 bases). Trimming took 4 bases from V and 5 from J, leaving 12 bases between them. This CDR3 is 14 amino acids long. CDR1 and CDR2 (germline): LGHDT, YNNKEL (reference sequence). The CDR3 DNA is TGTGCCAGCAGCCTTTATCGAGGGCACAATGAGCAGTTCTTC. It codes for CASSLYRGHNEQFF.

V usage is TRBV4-1 and J usage is TRBJ2-2; 10 bases are a match to TRBD2. Germline CDR1 and CDR2: MGHRA and YSYEKL. Trimming cost V 3 bases and J 3 bases; bases outside gene matches: 7. CDR3 length: 17 residues. The CDR3 DNA sequence: TGCGCCAGCAGCCAGGTTCTAGCGGGAGTTCACACCGGGGAGCTGTTTTTT. Translated: CASSQVLAGVHTGELFF.

This chain links TRBV3-1 (or the pseudogene TRBV3-2) with TRBJ2-5; D is uncertain. With 0 bases removed from V and 6 bases from J, the gap between germline ends came to 11 bases. Germline loops: CDR1 LGHDT, CDR2 YNNKEL (reference sequence). This CDR3 is built from 14 residues. The CDR3 DNA follows: TGTGCCAGCAGCCAAGATACGGTCCCGAAGACCCAGTACTTC. It translates to CASSQDTVPKTQYF.

The genes are TRBV5-6 and TRBJ1-1, with 12 bases matching TRBD1. This CDR3 comprises 16 residues. Germline CDR1 and CDR2: SGHDT and YYEEEE. Trimming at V came to 4 bases and at J to 0 bases, leaving 4 bases not matched to a gene. The CDR3 sequence: CASSAGTGGLNTEAFF. The CDR3 DNA sequence: TGTGCCAGCAGCGCCGGGACAGGGGGCCTGAACACTGAAGCTTTCTTT.